This T cell receptor beta chain was found in a study of T-cell memory formation after mild COVID-19. The CDR3 consists of 14 residues. Looked up from germline, CDR1 is SGHTA and CDR2 is FQGNSA. The germline V and J ends were trimmed by 0 bases and 10 bases, with 13 bases remaining between them. Each CDR3 protein is one row after TCRdb ran MiXCR on the 5' RACE reads. Among roughly 150,000 distinct CDR3 sequences, around 25% were seen once, and the ten largest hold about 24%. This chain uses TRBV7-2 with TRBJ2-1; D gene unclear. The specimen sequenced was PBMCs or a T cell subset sorted from them (not recorded which). The source of this sequence is an adult woman who had mild COVID-19 (a few samples of this study predate the infection). Cell type and time point are not known. In DNA form, the CDR3 reads TGTGCCAGCAGCTTAGCGTCTGGGATGGAAGAGCAGTTCTTC. Amino acid sequence: CASSLASGMEEQFF.